This TCR beta chain was recovered during a study of T cell changes during pregnancy in multiple sclerosis (dated by TCRdb to between 2017 and 2020). About the study as a whole: The study looked at changes in the T cell repertoire across pregnancy in women with multiple sclerosis.

Library prep was done by the immunoSEQ multiplex PCR assay. TCRdb mirrors the immuneACCESS table, restricted to in-frame sequences. Some clones are absent from its copies; in checked studies, under half trace to an unresolved V gene, and the reason for the others is unknown. The sample yields roughly 90,000 clones; around 93% were counted once. Around 2.3% of the sample lies in the top ten. Worth noting for this clone: It has no known antigen specificity. Base qualities are not provided; no much larger clone lies one nucleotide away.

The V end loses 8 bases and the J end loses 5 bases, and a stretch of 16 bases separates them. The CDR3 measures 12 amino acids from cysteine to phenylalanine. Solely the CDR3 DNA is kept, with 36 bases framed from the first base. The germline V gene yields SQVTM for CDR1 and ANQGSEA for CDR2. This TCR was recovered from a female donor with multiple sclerosis, enrolled in a pregnancy study. Material: peripheral blood, obtained in the third trimester of pregnancy. The chain is made from TRBV29-1 and TRBJ2-7; a confident D gene designation cannot be given. The nucleotide sequence reads TGCAGCTTTGGTGGCAGTAGCAACGAGCAGTACTTC. Its translation reads: CSFGGSSNEQYF.